The clone carrying this T cell receptor (beta chain) is a singleton in its sample. Antigen specificity is unknown. At one end, the junction sequence differs from germline, possibly due to a read error. This sample was taken from a study of cytomegalovirus exposure and HLA in healthy donors. Turning to the study itself: Out of approximately 400 genotyped donors, around 80% belonged to the Caucasian-associated ancestry cluster.

PCR primers comprised 60 Vbeta and 13 Jbeta primers. Per the original data handling: A later analysis counted about 80 million unique TCR beta chains, 10 million to 12 million shared. Generated by immunoSEQ multiplex PCR, the TCRdb table keeps only in-frame clones and is missing some. V, J and clone size were drawn from that table, and D and trimming were deduced from the DNA. This sample has about 69,000 clones; roughly 70% occur once, and the top ten carry over 9.5%. The germline CDR1 and CDR2 sequences are SNHLY and FYNNEI. This CDR3 region has 16 residues. General observations from the study: Earlier analysis yielded a pattern in which most TCR beta V segments were productive about 90% or about 30% of the time. A later analysis reportedly identified an Asian-associated ancestry cluster as carrying fewer N-insertions than the approximately 670-donor mean.

The chain joins TRBV2 to TRBJ2-3; the D gene is possibly TRBD1 (7 bases). The specimen was PBMCs. This receptor was obtained from a woman aged 30 to 39 in good health and CMV-seronegative. The CDR3 nucleotides are TGTGCCAGCAGTGAAGCGCTTCCAGCCGGGCGGGGCAGGGGGAATTTT. Protein sequence: CASSEALPAGRGRGNF.